This is a list of T cell receptor beta chains from one sample in a study of Graves' ophthalmopathy and Graves' hyperthyroidism. TCRdb fed the multiplex PCR reads into MiXCR, producing one record per CDR3 protein. Among 400,000 to 450,000 distinct CDR3 sequences, under 25% were seen once, and the ten largest hold around 3.1%. The sample was peripheral blood. These receptors were taken from a young woman with stable Graves' hyperthyroidism. Both conserved end residues are part of each CDR3. Rows may omit the clone size; those that give it use once, few, many or a size class.

length	size	V	CDR3
15	many	TRBV24-1	CATSDSRGYSYGYTF
17	many	TRBV12-3/TRBV12-4	CASSLRGFRTHTYEQYF
14	many	TRBV30	CAWSVRGSGNTIYF
15	many	TRBV25-1	CASSEPGQMQETQYF
15	many	TRBV6-1	CASSATGGVRGEQYF
14	.	TRBV20-1	CSARAGTGTYEQYF
12	.	TRBV27	CASRDGAREAFF
17	many	TRBV7-6	CASSLPSRAGVVYEQYF
12	many	TRBV20-1	CSAGTYTYEQYF
15	.	TRBV6-2/TRBV6-3	CASSPGTSGRGTQYF
15	few	TRBV30	CAWSEGHGPTDTQYF
14	once	TRBV28	CASSFRVPQETQYF
14	many	TRBV7-9	CASSLIGTGNTIYF
12	many	TRBV20-1	CSVSAWVETQYF
13	many	TRBV10-3	CAITGGREETQYF
16	.	TRBV18	CASSPEQGLVAYEQYF
16	.	TRBV12-3/TRBV12-4	CATRTSGGAGTGELFF
14	few	TRBV29-1	CSVALAGNTGELFF
15	few	TRBV28	CASSSLVGRGTEAFF
17	few	TRBV4-2	CASSKKRTGEDTGELFF